Sequencing of this TCR beta chain was carried out in a study of OX40 agonist ivuxolimab in advanced cancers. Background on the study: The patients received agonistic anti-OX40 (CD134) antibody ivuxolimab. Patient treatment consisted of intravenous ivuxolimab administration every 2 weeks at 0.01 to 10 mg/kg.

The germline V gene encodes CDR1 PRHDT and CDR2 FYEKMQ (reference sequence). The CDR3 has 18 residues. V shed 1 base, J shed 2 bases, and the junction held 10 bases outside the gene matches. Study-wide findings and caveats: Some of the nonresponding patients also showed low levels of normalized T-cell clonal expansion. More expanded clones were seen, on average, in CD8+ T cells than in CD4+.

Assay: immunoSEQ multiplex PCR; the TCRdb copy retains only in-frame clones and omits some. The sample lists 45,000 to 50,000 clones, 89% occurring once. On this clone: The antigen remains undetermined.

The receptor was derived from an adult with an advanced solid tumor such as melanoma, head and neck, liver or kidney cancer. V and J are TRBV13 and TRBJ2-1; 8 bases match TRBD2. The sample in question was CD4+ or CD8+ T cells sorted from blood, obtained in a trial of the OX40 agonist ivuxolimab. The CDR3 spells CASSLVSGNIYTYNEQFF. DNA for the CDR3: TGTGCCAGCAGCTTAGTTAGCGGGAATATCTACACCTACAATGAGCAGTTCTTC.